The present T cell receptor (beta chain) was sequenced within a study of blood T cell repertoires in COVID-19 (dated by TCRdb to the early 2020s). With respect to the entire study: Collaborator samples came from the United States, Italy and Spain and covered acute and convalescent phases of COVID-19. Where available, HLA class I and class II types were taken from metadata supplied by the sample provider and were not determined by assay-based typing. The material from the prospective study consisted of cDNA or gDNA derived from T cells, B-cell-depleted T cells, or PBMCs. The sample metadata nearly always contained a de-identified subject ID, COVID-19 status, age in years and sex. The repertoires were released in a freely available public database meant as a resource for research on the immune response to SARS-CoV-2. Subjects who had been exposed to COVID-19, were actively infected with it, or had recovered from it provided the deeply sampled blood TCRbeta repertoires that made up the dataset. The samples were drawn from two sources: the first 160 participants of the ongoing ImmuneRACE study, and 1,254 subjects contributed by 6 global collaborators.

Trimming removed 1 base from V and 6 bases from J; the gene matches leave 4 bases unexplained. Counted from cysteine to phenylalanine, this CDR3 has 14 amino acids. Solely the CDR3 DNA is kept, with 42 bases framed from the first base. From the germline V gene, CDR1 is SGDLS and CDR2 is YYNGEE. TCRbeta CDR3 regions were amplified from genomic DNA using the immunoSEQ Assay, a bias-controlled multiplex PCR. The study's own analysis went as follows. Within the assay, amplification of reference gene primers was used to estimate how many nucleated cells each sample contained. Sequence reads were collapsed and filtered to measure the absolute abundance of every unique TCRbeta CDR3 rearrangement. Productive Simpson clonality was computed per sample as the square root of Simpson's diversity index over productive rearrangements. The clones in this table, taken by TCRdb from immuneACCESS, are in-frame only. Not every clone is retained; where verified, under half of the shortfall comes from an unresolved V gene, and the cause of the rest is unknown. That table gives V, J and clone size, and the DNA gave D and trimming. For this sample the table gives about 270,000 clones, of which about 89% were detected only once. The ten largest clones capture about 8.6% of the sample.

Each collaborating institution followed its own protocols to collect whole blood in K2EDTA tubes. For TCRbeta analysis, collaborators shipped samples as frozen whole blood, isolated PBMCs, or DNA extracted from either of those sample types. The full study reports these points: Clinical and demographic metadata were provided uncurated, with the amount varying by source and participant.

In regard to this clone: The clone's antigen remains unknown. Base-call qualities are not available, and no considerably larger clone is one nucleotide away.

The TCR was taken from a man aged 35 to 55 with active or convalescent COVID-19. The chain employs TRBV9 and TRBJ2-1; 7 middle bases align to TRBD2. Sequencing was performed on peripheral blood. In nucleotides, the sequence is TGTGCCAGCAGCGTAATCCCTAGCGGCAATGAGCAGTTCTTC. It translates as CASSVIPSGNEQFF.